A selection of T cell receptor beta chains follows, all from one sample in a study of long-term antiretroviral therapy in people with HIV. The repertoire was sequenced with immunoSEQ multiplex PCR; TCRdb's copy has only in-frame clones and lacks some. This table has some 40,000 clones, over 90% appearing once. The sample consisted of unsorted PBMCs, taken 9 to 9.5 years after starting antiretroviral therapy. Receptors originate from a young man with HIV. The CDR3 runs from the conserved cysteine through the conserved F or W. Fields, in order: J gene, clone size, D gene, V gene, CDR3 DNA, CDR3 protein. The D gene is left open where the match is weak. Expanded clones are given a class, and other clones once, few, many or no size at all.

J: TRBJ1-1
size: NA
D: NA
V: TRBV7-3
DNA: TGTGCCAGCAGCCTCGGGGGGGACACTGAAGCTTTCTTT
CDR3: CASSLGGDTEAFF

J: TRBJ1-3
size: NA
D: NA
V: TRBV2
DNA: TGTGCCAGCCGCCCTCCCGGGGTAGGTGGAAACACCATATATTTT
CDR3: CASRPPGVGGNTIYF

J: TRBJ2-7
size: NA
D: TRBD2
V: TRBV5-1
DNA: TGCGCCAGCAGCTTGCGGGGGGGGGCGGTCTACGAGCAGTACTTC
CDR3: CASSLRGGAVYEQYF

J: TRBJ1-3
size: once
D: NA
V: TRBV4-1
DNA: TGCGCCAGCAGCCAAGAGTTTTTAACAGGCCTCTCTGGAAACACCATATATTTT
CDR3: CASSQEFLTGLSGNTIYF

J: TRBJ1-6
size: few
D: NA
V: TRBV5-1
DNA: TGCGCCAGCAGGAGAGATAATTCACCCCTCCACTTT
CDR3: CASRRDNSPLHF

J: TRBJ2-7
size: NA
D: TRBD1
V: TRBV13
DNA: TGTGCCAGCAGCTTAGCAGGACAGGGGGCCGCCGAGCAGTACTTC
CDR3: CASSLAGQGAAEQYF

J: TRBJ1-1
size: NA
D: NA
V: TRBV6-5
DNA: TGTGCCAGCAGTTACTCGTTGATTGAAGCTTTCTTT
CDR3: CASSYSLIEAFF

J: TRBJ2-7
size: NA
D: NA
V: TRBV27
DNA: TGTGCCAGCAGTTTAGCCTCCGGACACCTATACGAGCAGTACTTC
CDR3: CASSLASGHLYEQYF

J: TRBJ1-2
size: NA
D: NA
V: TRBV7-9
DNA: TGTGCCAGCAGCTTAGCGGGAGAGGCCTATGGCTACACCTTC
CDR3: CASSLAGEAYGYTF

J: TRBJ1-2
size: NA
D: NA
V: TRBV19
DNA: TGTGCCAGTAGTTCCCCGGACCCTTTCACCTTC
CDR3: CASSSPDPFTF

J: TRBJ2-2
size: NA
D: NA
V: TRBV5-5
DNA: TGTGCCAGCAGCTTCGGAGGCAACACCGGGGAGCTGTTTTTT
CDR3: CASSFGGNTGELFF

J: TRBJ1-2
size: few
D: NA
V: TRBV19
DNA: TGTGCCAGTAGCTATCCCGGGGGGTCTAATGGCTACACCTTC
CDR3: CASSYPGGSNGYTF

J: TRBJ2-5
size: NA
D: NA
V: TRBV10-3
DNA: TGTGCCATCAGCCCAGGGTTTTTGGCCCAAGAGACCCAGTACTTC
CDR3: CAISPGFLAQETQYF

J: TRBJ1-3
size: NA
D: TRBD1
V: TRBV28
DNA: TGTGCCAGCAGTCCCGGGACAGGGTTCTCCGGAAACACCATATATTTT
CDR3: CASSPGTGFSGNTIYF

J: TRBJ1-1
size: few
D: NA
V: TRBV5-6
DNA: TGTGCCAGCAGCCGTATGAACACTGAAGCTTTCTTT
CDR3: CASSRMNTEAFF

J: TRBJ2-1
size: NA
D: TRBD2
V: TRBV19
DNA: TGTGCCAGTAGTATCGGGGGGGACTACAATGAGCAGTTCTTC
CDR3: CASSIGGDYNEQFF

J: TRBJ1-1
size: NA
D: NA
V: TRBV6-1
DNA: TGTGCCAGCACCGAGTGGGTTGGTACTGAAGCTTTCTTT
CDR3: CASTEWVGTEAFF

J: TRBJ2-3
size: NA
D: NA
V: TRBV4-1
DNA: TGCGCCAGCAGCCTCGCGGGGATCCCCGGCACAGATACGCAGTATTTT
CDR3: CASSLAGIPGTDTQYF

J: TRBJ2-2
size: NA
D: TRBD2
V: TRBV4-2
DNA: TGTGCCAGCAGCCAAGATCCAACTAGCGGAGCGAACACCGGGGAGCTGTTTTTT
CDR3: CASSQDPTSGANTGELFF

J: TRBJ2-7
size: NA
D: NA
V: TRBV9
DNA: TGTGCCAGCAGCGTTGAGGAAGGACGGATGAAGTACTTC
CDR3: CASSVEEGRMKYF

J: TRBJ1-3
size: NA
D: NA
V: TRBV7-9
DNA: TGTGCCAGCAGCTTAAATCTCCCCAGCTCTGGAAACACCATATATTTT
CDR3: CASSLNLPSSGNTIYF

J: TRBJ1-3
size: NA
D: NA
V: TRBV18
DNA: TGTGCCAGCTCACCTTCAGCCACAGGCAACACCATATATTTT
CDR3: CASSPSATGNTIYF

J: TRBJ2-1
size: once
D: NA
V: TRBV7-9
DNA: TGTGCCAGCAGCTTAGTTACCCTGGACTACAATGAGCAGTTCTTC
CDR3: CASSLVTLDYNEQFF

J: TRBJ2-3
size: once
D: NA
V: TRBV4-1
DNA: TGCGCCAGCAGCCCGTTAATGACAGATACGCAGTATTTT
CDR3: CASSPLMTDTQYF

J: TRBJ2-1
size: NA
D: NA
V: TRBV5-1
DNA: TGCGCCAGCAGCTTCACACAGAGCTCCTACAATGAGCAGTTCTTC
CDR3: CASSFTQSSYNEQFF

J: TRBJ1-6
size: NA
D: NA
V: TRBV2
DNA: TGTGCCTTCAGGGCCTACGACTCACCCCTCCACTTT
CDR3: CAFRAYDSPLHF

J: TRBJ2-5
size: NA
D: TRBD1
V: TRBV28
DNA: TGTGCCAGCAGTTTATGGGGGACAGGGGTTAGGGAGACCCAGTACTTC
CDR3: CASSLWGTGVRETQYF

J: TRBJ1-1
size: NA
D: NA
V: TRBV5-1
DNA: TGCGCCAGCAGCCCAGGGCGGACTTACACTGAAGCTTTCTTT
CDR3: CASSPGRTYTEAFF

J: TRBJ1-5
size: NA
D: NA
V: TRBV4-2
DNA: TGTGCCAGCAGCCAAGATTCGGACAGCCGCAATCAGCCCCAGCATTTT
CDR3: CASSQDSDSRNQPQHF

J: TRBJ1-2
size: NA
D: TRBD1
V: TRBV6-5
DNA: TGTGCCAGCAGTTACGGACAGGGCAATGGCTACACCTTC
CDR3: CASSYGQGNGYTF

J: TRBJ2-3
size: few
D: TRBD2
V: TRBV6-1
DNA: TGTGCCAGCAGCGGACTAGCGGGGGGCACAGATACGCAGTATTTT
CDR3: CASSGLAGGTDTQYF

J: TRBJ2-2
size: NA
D: NA
V: TRBV7-2
DNA: TGTGCCAGCAGCTTAGACTCCTCGAACACCGGGGAGCTGTTTTTT
CDR3: CASSLDSSNTGELFF

J: TRBJ2-1
size: NA
D: NA
V: TRBV29-1
DNA: TGCAGCGCCCCCAGGACCCAGAGTCACTCCTACAATGAGCAGTTCTTC
CDR3: CSAPRTQSHSYNEQFF

J: TRBJ1-6
size: NA
D: NA
V: TRBV9
DNA: TGTGCCAGCAGCGAAAGGGGGAATTCACCCCTCCACTTT
CDR3: CASSERGNSPLHF

J: TRBJ1-2
size: NA
D: NA
V: TRBV2
DNA: TGTGCCAGCAGTTATACTACCCTCGGCGGCTACACCTTC
CDR3: CASSYTTLGGYTF

J: TRBJ2-2
size: NA
D: TRBD2
V: TRBV7-7
DNA: TGTGCTAGCAGCTTAGATCCTAGCGGGGGGACCACCGGGGAGCTGTTTTTT
CDR3: CASSLDPSGGTTGELFF

J: TRBJ2-7
size: NA
D: NA
V: TRBV5-1
DNA: TGCGCCAGCAGCTCCACCTACGAGCAGTACTTC
CDR3: CASSSTYEQYF

J: TRBJ1-2
size: NA
D: NA
V: TRBV11-1
DNA: TGTGCCAGCAGCTTAGCGGACACTGTCACCTTC
CDR3: CASSLADTVTF

J: TRBJ1-1
size: NA
D: TRBD1
V: TRBV30
DNA: TGTGCCTCGGTAGGGACAGGGCGTTTGGGCACTGAAGCTTTCTTT
CDR3: CASVGTGRLGTEAFF

J: TRBJ2-3
size: NA
D: TRBD2
V: TRBV2
DNA: TGTGCCACCTTGTCCCCTAGCGGGGGTGATACGCAGTATTTT
CDR3: CATLSPSGGDTQYF

J: TRBJ2-7
size: few
D: NA
V: TRBV29-1
DNA: TGCAGCGTGAGGGGGGGTAGGACCTACGAGCAGTACTTC
CDR3: CSVRGGRTYEQYF

J: TRBJ1-4
size: once
D: NA
V: TRBV6-1
DNA: TGTGCCAGCAGTGAACAGGGGTTTGAAAAACTGTTTTTT
CDR3: CASSEQGFEKLFF

J: TRBJ2-5
size: NA
D: NA
V: TRBV27
DNA: TGTGCCAGCAGTTTGGACAGACAAGAGACCCAGTACTTC
CDR3: CASSLDRQETQYF

J: TRBJ2-2
size: NA
D: TRBD2
V: TRBV10-3
DNA: TGTGCCAGTACTAGCGGGGCTGGCGGGGAGCTGTTTTTT
CDR3: CASTSGAGGELFF

J: TRBJ2-1
size: NA
D: NA
V: TRBV4-1
DNA: TGCGCCAGCAGCCAAGCCTACAATGAGCAGTTCTTC
CDR3: CASSQAYNEQFF

J: TRBJ2-6
size: NA
D: NA
V: TRBV9
DNA: TGTGCCAGCAGCGTAGCTGGCGGGGGCACCTCTGGGGCCAACGTCCTGACTTTC
CDR3: CASSVAGGGTSGANVLTF

J: TRBJ2-5
size: NA
D: NA
V: TRBV7-6
DNA: TGTGCCAGCAGCCCTTATTACGAGGAAGAGACCCAGTACTTC
CDR3: CASSPYYEEETQYF

J: TRBJ1-5
size: NA
D: TRBD1
V: TRBV7-2
DNA: TGTGCCAGCAGCTTAGTTGGAGGACAGGGCTATCAGCCCCAGCATTTT
CDR3: CASSLVGGQGYQPQHF

J: TRBJ2-7
size: NA
D: NA
V: TRBV7-6
DNA: TGTGCCAGCAGCTTAGTCCCCCAGGGCCCCTACGAGCAGTACTTC
CDR3: CASSLVPQGPYEQYF

J: TRBJ2-1
size: NA
D: NA
V: TRBV19
DNA: TGTGCCAGTAGTATAGGTCCTCTAGAAAACAATGAGCAGTTCTTC
CDR3: CASSIGPLENNEQFF

J: TRBJ2-2
size: NA
D: TRBD2
V: TRBV5-1
DNA: TGCGCCAGCAAGGGACTAGCGGGGGCCCCCCCCGGGGAGCTGTTTTTT
CDR3: CASKGLAGAPPGELFF

J: TRBJ2-5
size: NA
D: TRBD1
V: TRBV10-3
DNA: TGTGCCATCAGGCCACAGGGGGAAGAGACCCAGTACTTC
CDR3: CAIRPQGEETQYF

J: TRBJ2-5
size: NA
D: TRBD2
V: TRBV6-6
DNA: TGTGCCAGCAGTTTGGTAGCGGGGATAGAGACCCAGTACTTC
CDR3: CASSLVAGIETQYF

J: TRBJ1-5
size: NA
D: NA
V: TRBV5-8
DNA: TGTGCCAGCAGAAAGGGGTGGGATTGGCCCCAGCATTTT
CDR3: CASRKGWDWPQHF